The 17 T cell receptor beta chains reported below all come from one sample, sequenced in a study of cytomegalovirus exposure and HLA in healthy donors. The primer mix had 60 Vbeta and 13 Jbeta primers. The assay was immunoSEQ multiplex PCR, and TCRdb's table has in-frame clones only and misses some. Of 80,000 to 100,000 clones in the sample, approximately 71% were seen once. Sequencing was performed on PBMCs. These receptors were obtained from a woman between 18 and 29 years old in good health and CMV-seropositive.

The genes are TRBV7-3 and TRBJ1-6, with 7 bases lining up with TRBD1. Trimming removed 1 base from V and 7 bases from J; junction bases left unmatched: 4. Germline CDR1 reads SGHTA; CDR2 reads FQGTGA. The CDR3 is made up of 15 amino acids. The CDR3 region has the DNA TGTGCCAGCAGCTTAAGGACCAGGGGGAATTCACCCCTCCACTTT. This encodes CASSLRTRGNSPLHF.

This sequence joins TRBV30 and TRBJ2-7; 9 bases are a match to TRBD1. The CDR3 totals 13 residues. Germline CDR1 GTSNPN, CDR2 SVGIG (reference sequence). J was trimmed by 5 bases and V by 3 bases; bases with no gene match: 5. CDR3 sequence reads: CAWSGTGRHEQYF. The CDR3 region has the DNA TGTGCCTGGAGCGGGACAGGGAGGCACGAGCAGTACTTC.

On this clone itself: This specimen includes other DNA sequences encoding the same CDR3. The V call is TRBV6-5, the J call TRBJ2-1; 8 bases line up with TRBD2. CDR3 size: 15 residues. V lost 0 bases to trimming and J lost 4 bases; unmatched junction nucleotides: 2. Germline V CDR1 and CDR2: MNHEY, SVGAGI. The DNA of the CDR3 is TGTGCCAGCAGTTACTCGCGGGGGGAATACAATGAGCAGTTCTTC. Its translation is CASSYSRGEYNEQFF.

The V gene is TRBV11-2, the J gene TRBJ1-1, with no clear D. This CDR3 spans 15 amino acids. Per germline, CDR1 SGHAT and CDR2 FQNNGV. V lost 7 bases and J lost 3, with 18 bases in between. The CDR3 DNA reads TGTGCCAGCAACGGGAGGAACAGATGGGACACTGAAGCTTTCTTT. Amino acid sequence: CASNGRNRWDTEAFF.

A remark on this clone: The same CDR3 also results from other DNA sequences found in this sample. The chain combines TRBV5-6 with TRBJ1-4; D not resolved. V shed 3 bases and J shed 7 bases, with 13 bases lying between them. The CDR3 has 14 residues. Germline values: CDR1 SGHDT, CDR2 YYEEEE. For the CDR3, the DNA is TGTGCCAGCAGCTCGGACTCCGCTGGTGAAAAACTGTTTTTT. This codes for CASSSDSAGEKLFF.

V and J are TRBV2 and TRBJ2-7; 9 bases map to TRBD1. The CDR3 length is 12 residues. Unmatched junction bases numbered 0, after V lost 6 bases and J lost 3 bases. In germline, CDR1 is SNHLY, CDR2 FYNNEI. CDR3 protein: CASRGQGYEQYF. The CDR3 DNA reads TGTGCCAGCAGGGGACAGGGCTACGAGCAGTACTTC.

The chain carries TRBV6-4 and TRBJ2-2, with 8 bases that match TRBD2. The CDR3 is 14 residues long. Trimming cost V 3 bases and J 3 bases; bases outside gene matches: 0. Looked up from germline, CDR1 is MRHNA and CDR2 is SNTAGT. DNA for the CDR3: TGTGCCAGCAGTGAGCGGGGGGACACCGGGGAGCTGTTTTTT. The encoded protein is CASSERGDTGELFF.

In its sample, this clone was seen a few times. The V gene is TRBV29-1, the J gene TRBJ2-2; possibly TRBD1 for D (6 bases). The CDR3 length is 12 residues. The germline gives CDR1 SQVTM, CDR2 ANQGSEA. V lost 7 bases to trimming and J lost 6 bases, with 12 bases between them. In DNA form, the CDR3 reads TGCAGCGCGAGTCAGGGGCCCGGGGAGCTGTTTTTT. It is translated as CSASQGPGELFF.

This clone has a handful of counts. The chain couples TRBV9 to TRBJ1-2; the match to TRBD1 covers 7 bases. This CDR3 has 13 residues. Losses at the gene ends were 3 bases for V and 8 bases for J; bases not matched to a gene: 7. CDR1 and CDR2 from the germline V gene are SGDLS and YYNGEE. CDR3 nucleotide sequence: TGTGCCAGCAGCGCGACAGGGCGATGGGGCTACACCTTC. This translates into CASSATGRWGYTF.

This chain joins TRBV10-3 and TRBJ2-1, with TRBD1 matching over 7 bases. Trimming removed 3 bases from V and 12 bases from J; junction bases left unmatched: 5. CDR1 and CDR2 (germline): ENHRY, SYGVKD. The CDR3 spans 12 residues. CDR3 DNA sequence: TGTGCCATCAGTGACGACAGGGTGGGGCAGTTCTTC. It is translated as CAISDDRVGQFF.

The genes are TRBV6-5 and TRBJ2-1; 9 positions match TRBD1. Germline CDR1 is MNHEY and CDR2 is SVGAGI. CDR3 size: 13 residues. The V segment lost 4 bases and the J segment 8 bases; nucleotides outside the gene matches: 3. CDR3 DNA: TGTGCCAGCAGTTTGGACAGGGGCCATGAGCAGTTCTTC. Translating gives CASSLDRGHEQFF.

The V and J genes are TRBV5-1 and TRBJ2-1, with 14 bases fitting TRBD2. The length of the CDR3 is 15 residues. The ends lost 1 base at V and 12 bases at J; junction bases unmatched: 6. CDR1 and CDR2 (germline): SGHRS, YFSETQ. The CDR3 DNA reads as TGCGCCAGCAGCTTGAGGGGACTAGCGGGAGAAGGGCAGTTCTTC. Residues: CASSLRGLAGEGQFF.

The V call is TRBV9, the J call TRBJ2-5; 10 bases fit TRBD2. This CDR3 has 18 residues. Germline V lookup: CDR1 SGDLS, CDR2 YYNGEE. V trimming: 0 bases; J trimming: 5 bases; junction bases outside the gene matches: 13. CDR3: CASSVGASGRSIIETQYF. CDR3 in DNA: TGTGCCAGCAGCGTAGGGGCTAGCGGGAGAAGTATTATCGAGACCCAGTACTTC.

This clone was observed a single time. This chain links TRBV9 with TRBJ1-6; 7 bases align to TRBD1. The germline gives CDR1 SGDLS, CDR2 YYNGEE. V lost 3 bases to trimming and J lost 6 bases; unmatched junction nucleotides: 6. The CDR3 runs 15 residues. The CDR3 loop reads CASSARGTVNSPLHF. CDR3 bases: TGTGCCAGCAGCGCCCGCGGGACAGTTAATTCACCCCTCCACTTT. The whole variable domain, remainder taken from reference TRBV9 and TRBJ1-6, is DSGVTQTPKHLITATGQRVTLRCSPRSGDLSVYWYQQSLDQGLQFLIQYYNGEERAKGNILERFSAQQFPDLHSELNLSSLELGDSALYFCASSARGTVNSPLHFGNGTRLTVT.

The V and J genes are TRBV5-4 and TRBJ2-3; 8 nucleotides align to TRBD2. Germline V lookup: CDR1 SGHNT, CDR2 YYREEE (reference sequence). This CDR3 comprises 16 residues. V shed 5 bases, J shed 4 bases, and the junction held 12 bases outside the gene matches. The CDR3 DNA follows: TGTGCCAGCAGACCTATTGCCGGGGGGGCATCAGATACGCAGTATTTT. Translating it yields CASRPIAGGASDTQYF. The variable domain in full, completed from reference TRBV5-4 and TRBJ2-3, reads ETGVTQSPTHLIKTRGQQVTLRCSSQSGHNTVSWYQQALGQGPQFIFQYYREEENGRGNFPPRFSGLQFPNYSSELNVNALELDDSALYLCASRPIAGGASDTQYFGPGTRLTVL.

This chain joins TRBV9 and TRBJ2-7, with a possible D match to TRBD2 (5 bases). The germline gives CDR1 SGDLS, CDR2 YYNGEE. The CDR3 covers 15 residues. Trimming shortened V by 3 bases and J by 0 bases, and 13 bases separated the two germline ends. The CDR3 region has the DNA TGTGCCAGCAGCGCAGAGGGAAGCGACTCCTACGAGCAGTACTTC. The encoded protein is CASSAEGSDSYEQYF.

This clone was recorded once. The rearrangement links TRBV7-6 to TRBJ1-3; 9 bases are shared with TRBD1. The CDR3 totals 18 residues. The V gene end was trimmed by 3 bases and the J gene end by 3 bases; junction bases not matched to a gene: 12. Germline CDR1 reads SGHVS; CDR2 reads FNYEAQ. The CDR3 coding sequence is TGTGCCAGCAGCTTGCGGGACAGGGTATTCTTCTTTGGAAACACCATATATTTT. Translated: CASSLRDRVFFFGNTIYF.